This T cell receptor beta chain is drawn from a study of CD8 T cells in ankylosing spondylitis. Whole-study findings and limits: Reportedly, disease-linked clones are significantly enriched in ankylosing spondylitis patients' matched synovial fluid. For ankylosing spondylitis blood, a TCR beta motif of eight or nine highly homologous variants appeared characteristic.

This clonotype was detected ten times or more. No antigen is known for it. Each CDR3 protein is one row after TCRdb ran MiXCR on the 5' RACE reads. The sample lists fewer than 550,000 distinct CDR3 sequences; about 5% were seen once. CDR3 length: 14 residues. Trimming pared 5 bases from V and 6 bases from J, leaving 14 bases between. CDR1 is SEHNR, CDR2 FQNEAQ, per germline (reference sequence). This clonotype was obtained from a male donor with ankylosing spondylitis. The chain has TRBV7-9 and TRBJ1-5; D might be TRBD1 (5 bases). Source material: blood, either unsorted or a sorted T cell fraction (not recorded which). The DNA for the CDR3 is TGTGCCAGCAGCAGTGGCGGGAGGGGTCAGCCCCAGCATTTT. Translated, it gives CASSSGGRGQPQHF.